This T cell receptor beta chain comes out of a study of T cell clusters in autoimmune cytopenias. As to this clonotype: The antigen is not known.

One tube held mixed TRB-A and TRB-B primer pools for touch-down PCR. TCRdb re-called the multiplex PCR reads and catalogs CDR3 proteins one per entry, DNA excluded. The specimen's table records about 930 distinct CDR3 sequences. Germline CDR1 is LGHNA and CDR2 is YNFKEQ. This CDR3 has 13 residues. Tens of thousands of genome equivalents of blood DNA were amplified for TRB. Findings of the study overall: The T cell clusters came from computational analysis alone and lack functional validation. Physiological T cell clusters of healthy donors were apparently absent in primary autoimmune cytopenia patients. Healthy donors had 2.5 to 3.5-fold more exclusive TRB clusters than active autoimmune hepatitis patients.

The rearrangement uses TRBV4-2 and TRBJ1-1. The sequence derives from a human donor with an autoimmune cytopenia or autoimmune hepatitis (not recorded which). Sequenced sample: peripheral blood. This CDR3 is CASSPSINTEAFF.